The next 31 T cell receptor beta chains were all read from a single sample in a study of CXCR3-negative and CXCR3-positive naive CD8 T cells. UMI labels and 5' RACE were used to prepare the TRB cDNA libraries. One entry per CDR3 protein, without DNA, is what TCRdb gives after re-calling the 5' RACE reads. This sample contains 6,000 to 8,500 distinct CDR3 sequences. Sequenced input: naive CXCR3- CD8+ T cells from blood. Regarding subset: CD45RO-CCR7+CD27+CD95- naive CD8+ T cells lacking CXCR3 (TNR3-). The receptors shown here come from a human donor in good health. Some clones in this sample may be carry-over from other donors' samples.

This clonotype counts as medium-sized by frequency. The chain links TRBV29-1 to TRBJ1-5. Germline V gene data show CDR1 as SQVTM and CDR2 as ANQGSEA. The CDR3 contains 12 residues. The CDR3 here is CSVSDGQQPQHF.

According to its frequency, this clonotype is medium-sized. This chain connects TRBV7-9 to TRBJ1-4. The germline CDR1 and CDR2 sequences are SEHNR and FQNEAQ (reference sequence). The CDR3 length is 13 residues. CDR3: CASSPDGHSKLFF.

Considering frequency, this clonotype is medium-sized. The rearrangement joins TRBV18 to TRBJ1-5; TCRdb returns TRBD1, unconfirmable since there is no DNA. The CDR3 extends over 18 amino acids. Per germline, CDR1 KGHSH and CDR2 LQKENI. The CDR3 reads CASSPDGQGKASGQPQHF. Looking up the rest from reference TRBV18 and TRBJ1-5 gives the full variable domain: NAGVMQNPRHLVRRRGQEARLRCSPMKGHSHVYWYRQLPEEGLKFMVYLQKENIIDESGMPKERFSAEFPKEGPSILRIQQVVRGDSAAYFCASSPDGQGKASGQPQHFGDGTRLSIL.

This clonotype is labeled medium-sized based on frequency. This chain uses TRBV5-1 with TRBJ1-1; TCRdb proposes TRBD1, but this gene call is untestable without DNA. The CDR3 spans 16 residues. Germline V CDR1 and CDR2: SGHRS, YFSETQ. The CDR3 reads CASSSPGGALGTEAFF.

By frequency, this clonotype is medium-sized. CDR3 protein: CSVPDRSLSGYTF. The chain couples TRBV29-1 to TRBJ1-2; TCRdb's D call, TRBD1, is unchecked because there is no DNA. The CDR3 consists of 13 residues. From germline, CDR1 is SQVTM and CDR2 ANQGSEA.

The chain is built from TRBV13 and TRBJ1-1. CDR1 is PRHDT and CDR2 is FYEKMQ in the germline V gene (reference sequence). This CDR3 is built from 14 residues. The CDR3 reads CASSLFGQTIEAFF.

Judged by frequency, this clonotype is medium-sized (0.01 to 0.1%). The J gene is TRBJ2-7, the V gene TRBV29-1; the TCRdb D gene call, TRBD2, has no DNA to confirm it. Germline V gene data show CDR1 as SQVTM and CDR2 as ANQGSEA. The CDR3 runs to 15 residues. CDR3 protein: CSVEGTSGGSYEQYF.

Considering frequency, this clonotype is medium-sized. This chain joins TRBV29-1 and TRBJ2-7; TCRdb lists TRBD2, though no DNA is available to test this call. The germline V gene encodes CDR1 SQVTM and CDR2 ANQGSEA. CDR3 size: 13 residues. The CDR3 loop reads CSVRISGSYEQYF.

This sequence joins TRBV29-1 and TRBJ2-7. The germline CDR1 and CDR2 sequences are SQVTM and ANQGSEA. CDR3 length: 11 residues. CDR3 loop: CSVEWGYEQYF.

The V and J genes are TRBV29-1 and TRBJ2-1; TCRdb names TRBD1, which stays unverified in the absence of DNA. CDR1 and CDR2 (germline): SQVTM, ANQGSEA. The CDR3 loop spans 12 amino acids. The chain's CDR3 is CSVETQGYGMFF.

J is TRBJ2-7 and V is TRBV6-5; TCRdb picks TRBD1, but there is no DNA to check that call. This CDR3 region has 13 residues. Germline V gene lookup returns CDR1 MNHEY and CDR2 SVGAGI. The CDR3 spells CASRQGTSYEQYF.

The V and J genes are TRBV27 and TRBJ1-1. The CDR3 extends over 13 amino acids. Germline V CDR1 and CDR2: MNHEY, SMNVEV (reference sequence). CDR3 protein: CASSPGIGTEAFF.

This clonotype shows up as medium-sized by frequency. The rearrangement links TRBV5-1 to TRBJ2-3; TCRdb calls TRBD2, which cannot be checked without DNA. The CDR3 consists of 18 residues. CDR1 and CDR2 from the germline V gene are SGHRS and YFSETQ. The CDR3 region is CATEAGGDAGASTDTQYF. Combining the CDR3 with reference TRBV5-1 and TRBJ2-3 gives the whole variable domain KAGVTQTPRYLIKTRGQQVTLSCSPISGHRSVSWYQQTPGQGLQFLFEYFSETQRNKGNFPGRFSGRQFSNSRSEMNVSTLELGDSALYLCATEAGGDAGASTDTQYFGPGTRLTVL.

According to its frequency, this clonotype is medium-sized (0.01 to 0.1%). The rearrangement uses TRBV29-1 and TRBJ1-5. CDR3 size: 12 residues. The germline V gene has CDR1 SQVTM and CDR2 ANQGSEA. The CDR3 reads CSVGGFNQPQHF. Full variable domain (rest looked up from reference TRBV29-1 and TRBJ1-5): SAVISQKPSRDICQRGTSLTIQCQVDSQVTMMFWYRQQPGQSLTLIATANQGSEATYESGFVIDKFPISRPNLTFSTLTVSNMSPEDSSIYLCSVGGFNQPQHFGDGTRLSIL.

The chain's CDR3 is CSVEWDRGNEQFF. J is TRBJ2-1 and V is TRBV29-1; TCRdb's assignment of TRBD1 cannot be checked, as there is no DNA. Germline V gene lookup returns CDR1 SQVTM and CDR2 ANQGSEA. This CDR3 contains 13 residues.

This clonotype registers medium-sized by frequency. The chain has TRBV7-9 and TRBJ2-1. Germline V gene data show CDR1 as SEHNR and CDR2 as FQNEAQ (reference sequence). The CDR3 has 15 residues. CDR3 amino acids: CASSPAGSSYNEQFF.

According to its frequency, this clonotype is medium-sized. This sequence joins TRBV13 and TRBJ1-2; TCRdb's assignment of TRBD1 cannot be checked, as there is no DNA. Germline V lookup: CDR1 PRHDT, CDR2 FYEKMQ (reference sequence). CDR3 size: 16 residues. The CDR3 region is CASSLGQGVANYGYTF.

This clonotype ranks as medium-sized (0.01 to 0.1%) in terms of frequency. The chain has TRBV4-2 and TRBJ1-3; TCRdb's D gene call, TRBD1, goes unchecked for lack of DNA. The CDR3 extends over 15 amino acids. CDR1 and CDR2 from the germline V gene are LGHNA and YNFKEQ. The CDR3 here is CASSQSKGTGNTIYF.

By frequency, this clonotype is medium-sized. V is TRBV12-3 or TRBV12-4 and J is TRBJ2-1; TCRdb names TRBD1, which stays unverified in the absence of DNA. The CDR3 is 15 amino acids. This CDR3 is CASADRQRSYNEQFF.

This chain joins TRBV20-1 and TRBJ2-1; TCRdb indicates TRBD1, and absent DNA this call remains unverified. The CDR3 totals 16 residues. Germline assignment: CDR1 DFQATT and CDR2 SNEGSKA (reference sequence). The CDR3 spells CSARELAGATYNEQFF.

This clonotype is labeled medium-sized based on frequency. This chain links TRBV14 with TRBJ2-7; with no DNA, the TCRdb D assignment of TRBD2 cannot be verified. Germline CDR1 reads SGHDN; CDR2 reads FVKESK. CDR3 length: 17 amino acids. CDR3 loop: CASSQEIGTSGRYEQYF.

The chain has TRBV7-2 and TRBJ2-5; no DNA is available, so the TRBD2 call from TCRdb remains unchecked. The CDR3 is made up of 17 amino acids. Germline V lookup: CDR1 SGHTA, CDR2 FQGNSA. The CDR3 here is CASSLRLAGVRGETQYF.

The chain carries TRBV5-1 and TRBJ2-7; TCRdb's D gene call, TRBD1, goes unchecked for lack of DNA. This CDR3 has 18 amino acids. Germline assignment: CDR1 SGHRS and CDR2 YFSETQ. CDR3: CASSLASMLTGVTYEQYF.

Judged by frequency, this clonotype is medium-sized (0.01 to 0.1%). The gene calls are TRBV20-1 and TRBJ1-1; TCRdb's assignment of TRBD1 cannot be checked, as there is no DNA. The CDR3 length is 16 residues. Germline loops: CDR1 DFQATT, CDR2 SNEGSKA (reference sequence). CDR3 residues: CSARQRDRPRGTEAFF.

Its frequency marks this clonotype as medium-sized (0.01 to 0.1%). The CDR3 region is CASSLRQSEKLFF. The J gene is TRBJ1-4, the V gene TRBV5-1; TCRdb selects TRBD1, and the lack of DNA leaves this call unchecked. The CDR3 has 13 residues. CDR1 and CDR2 from the germline V gene are SGHRS and YFSETQ.

The chain employs TRBV6-5 and TRBJ2-1. The CDR3 length is 11 residues. In germline, CDR1 is MNHEY, CDR2 SVGAGI. The CDR3 is CASRIQNEQFF.

This sequence joins TRBV7-2 and TRBJ2-3. Germline lookup yields CDR1 SGHTA and CDR2 FQGNSA. The CDR3 runs to 17 residues. CDR3 in amino acids: CASSYDPGRRGTDTQYF.

The V and J genes are TRBV28 and TRBJ1-5; TCRdb outputs TRBD1, but without DNA this stays unchecked. There are 13 residues in the CDR3. Germline CDR1 is MDHEN and CDR2 is SYDVKM. CDR3: CASIGRSNQPQHF.

CDR3 region: CASSYAGRGQPQHF. This chain links TRBV6-2 or TRBV6-3 with TRBJ1-5; TCRdb's D call of TRBD1 is untestable without DNA. The CDR3 runs 14 residues. Germline CDR1 reads MNHEY; CDR2 reads SVGEGT.

This clonotype ranks as medium-sized in terms of frequency. The chain is built from TRBV29-1 and TRBJ1-2; TCRdb reports TRBD1, a call that lacks DNA to check it against. The germline V gene has CDR1 SQVTM and CDR2 ANQGSEA. The CDR3 covers 13 residues. The CDR3 loop reads CSAVGGGVNGYTF.

By frequency, this clonotype is medium-sized (0.01 to 0.1%). The chain carries TRBV28 and TRBJ2-7; TCRdb's D call, TRBD1, is unchecked because there is no DNA. The CDR3 loop spans 13 amino acids. Germline-derived CDR1 and CDR2 are MDHEN and SYDVKM. The CDR3 here is CASSFRDSYEQYF.